What follows describes a single T cell receptor (beta chain). For the second PCR, which ran for about 7 to 11 cycles, a sample-barcoded 5' primer and a J-beta primer mix were used. Through a template-switch adaptor with 12 random nucleotides, each cDNA molecule received a tag. Each CDR3 protein is one row after TCRdb ran MiXCR on the 5' RACE reads. This table holds 2 million or so distinct CDR3 sequences, around half found once. The data were obtained in a study of blood T cells in healthy people across ages. The TCR originated in a middle-aged woman in good health. Sequencing was done on a sample of blood.

CDR3 sequence: CASSLGRWGWTYNEQYF. CDR3 in DNA: TGTGCCAGCAGCTTAGGGCGGTGGGGATGGACATACAATGAGCAGTACTTC. The gene calls are TRBV7-9 and TRBJ2-5; a possible D gene is TRBD1 (5 bases). Trimming removed 1 base from V and 11 bases from J, with 26 bases in between. Germline V gives CDR1 SEHNR, CDR2 FQNEAQ (reference sequence). This CDR3 contains 17 residues. The whole variable domain, filled in from reference TRBV7-9 and TRBJ2-5, reads DTGVSQNPRHKITKRGQNVTFRCDPISEHNRLYWYRQTLGQGPEFLTYFQNEAQLEKSRLLSDRFSAERPKGSFSTLEIQRTEQGDSAMYLCASSLGRWGWTYNEQYFGPGTRLLVL.